The 27 T cell receptor beta chains listed next were all sequenced from one sample in a study of Ad26.COV2.S vaccination and SARS-CoV-2 variants. Treatment specified: around 19 received Ad26.COV2.S at low or high dose, single or two shots; several received placebo; per-sample allocation not given. Sampling was performed 63 days after the first vaccine or placebo injection. TCRdb keeps only in-frame clones here, not all; method: immunoSEQ multiplex PCR. The sample holds some 480,000 clones; around 88% are singletons and the top ten take around 13%. This specimen consisted of peripheral blood, obtained in a trial of Ad26.COV2.S vaccine versus placebo. The receptor set was obtained from a person aged 18 to 59 who received the Ad26.COV2.S COVID-19 vaccine or a placebo.

The chain carries TRBV5-4 and TRBJ1-2, with a possible D match to TRBD1 (5 bases). This CDR3 comprises 17 residues. Germline values: CDR1 SGHNT, CDR2 YYREEE (reference sequence). Between the trimmed V and J ends, which lost 0 bases and 4 bases, there was a span of 19 bases. The CDR3 region has the DNA TGTGCCAGCAGCTTGGAACCCCCGGGACGGTCATTCTATGGCTACACCTTC. Encoded protein: CASSLEPPGRSFYGYTF.

The rearrangement joins TRBV5-4 to TRBJ2-5; D may be TRBD2 (6 bases). Germline assignment: CDR1 SGHNT and CDR2 YYREEE (reference sequence). The CDR3 extends over 14 amino acids. V was shortened by 4 bases and J by 5 bases, with 15 bases between the two germline ends. The CDR3 loop reads CASSPTSFDETQYF. The CDR3 coding sequence is TGTGCCAGCAGCCCGACTAGTTTTGACGAGACCCAGTACTTC.

The V gene is TRBV29-1, the J gene TRBJ2-1; TRBD2 matches at 8 bases. Germline V gene data show CDR1 as SQVTM and CDR2 as ANQGSEA. The junction had 5 bases not matched to a gene; V was cut back by 3 bases and J by 4 bases. CDR3 size: 14 residues. The CDR3 region has the DNA TGCAGCGTTGATCGAGCGGGAGCGTACAATGAGCAGTTCTTC. Translating it yields CSVDRAGAYNEQFF.

The chain combines TRBV2 with TRBJ1-5; 7 nucleotides line up with TRBD1. V trimming: 5 bases; J trimming: 2 bases; junction bases outside the gene matches: 15. This CDR3 region has 18 residues. Germline CDR1 is SNHLY and CDR2 is FYNNEI. CDR3 loop: CASSWGFTGAGGNQPQHF. The CDR3 DNA follows: TGTGCCAGCAGTTGGGGATTCACAGGGGCTGGGGGCAATCAGCCCCAGCATTTT.

The V gene is TRBV6-1, the J gene TRBJ2-7, with a possible D match to TRBD1 (5 bases). The CDR3 is 12 residues long. Germline V gene data show CDR1 as MNHNS and CDR2 as SASEGT. Trimming stripped 2 bases from V and 4 bases from J, with 6 bases between. CDR3: CASSEKGYEQYF. CDR3 bases: TGTGCCAGCAGTGAAAAGGGGTACGAGCAGTACTTC.

The chain is built from TRBV15 and TRBJ2-1, with D perhaps TRBD2 (5 bases). The CDR3 sequence is 15 residues long. Trimming removed 1 base at V and 2 bases at J, with 9 bases between. The V gene's germline CDR1 is LNHNV and CDR2 YYDKDF (reference sequence). CDR3 loop: CATSRVSETYNEQFF. The CDR3 coding sequence is TGTGCCACCAGCAGAGTTAGCGAGACCTACAATGAGCAGTTCTTC.

The rearrangement joins TRBV29-1 to TRBJ1-2, with D possibly TRBD1 on 6 matching bases. Looked up from germline, CDR1 is SQVTM and CDR2 is ANQGSEA. The length of the CDR3 is 10 residues. The ends were cut back, 4 bases at V and 8 bases at J, with 8 bases in the middle. In DNA, the CDR3 is TGCAGCGTTGGGACAGACGGCTACACCTTC. This encodes CSVGTDGYTF.

The chain joins TRBV7-2 to TRBJ2-1; D is ambiguous. In germline, CDR1 is SGHTA, CDR2 FQGNSA. The CDR3 spans 13 residues. V was shortened by 1 base and J by 9 bases, with 10 bases between the two germline ends. The chain's CDR3 is CASSLGLASEQFF. The DNA for the CDR3 is TGTGCCAGCAGCTTAGGACTCGCCAGTGAGCAGTTCTTC.

This clone was seen just once. This chain links TRBV7-9 with TRBJ2-2; D may correspond to TRBD1 or TRBD2 (5 bases each). The CDR3 consists of 15 residues. CDR1 is SEHNR, CDR2 FQNEAQ, per germline (reference sequence). V dropped 6 bases and J dropped 4 bases, with 15 bases sitting between them. CDR3 protein: CASSLIRDATGELFF. Here the CDR3 DNA reads TGTGCCAGCAGTCTTATCCGGGACGCCACCGGGGAGCTGTTTTTT. Supplemented by reference TRBV7-9 and TRBJ2-2, the full variable domain reads DTGVSQNPRHKITKRGQNVTFRCDPISEHNRLYWYRQTLGQGPEFLTYFQNEAQLEKSRLLSDRFSAERPKGSFSTLEIQRTEQGDSAMYLCASSLIRDATGELFFGEGSRLTVL.

This chain links TRBV7-9 with TRBJ2-2; D perhaps matches TRBD1 (6 bases). The V end lost 5 bases, the J end lost 1 base, and 14 bases lay between the germline ends. The CDR3 is made up of 16 amino acids. The V gene's germline CDR1 is SEHNR and CDR2 FQNEAQ (reference sequence). CDR3 nucleotide sequence: TGTGCCAGCAGCGCGAAAGGGGGATTGAACACCGGGGAGCTGTTTTTT. Translating gives CASSAKGGLNTGELFF.

The chain recombines TRBV5-1 with TRBJ2-3; possibly TRBD2 for D (6 bases). The V end lost 0 bases, the J end lost 3 bases, and 11 bases lay between the germline ends. CDR1 is SGHRS and CDR2 is YFSETQ in the germline V gene. This CDR3 is built from 15 residues. The CDR3 region has the DNA TGCGCCAGCAGCTTGGTCGGGAGTAGGACAGATACGCAGTATTTT. Amino acid sequence: CASSLVGSRTDTQYF.

The chain combines TRBV5-4 with TRBJ2-3; weak D call: TRBD2 (6 bases). CDR1 and CDR2 (germline): SGHNT, YYREEE (reference sequence). The CDR3 is made up of 14 amino acids. V was cut by 2 bases and J by 2 bases, with 9 bases left in between. The CDR3 protein is CASSFSGNTDTQYF. CDR3 coding DNA: TGTGCCAGCAGCTTTAGCGGAAACACAGATACGCAGTATTTT.

The chain has TRBV28 and TRBJ1-2; tentatively, D is TRBD1 (5 bases). The germline V and J ends were trimmed by 5 bases and 4 bases, with 14 bases remaining between them. Germline V gene sequence: CDR1 MDHEN, CDR2 SYDVKM. The CDR3 sequence is 14 residues long. The CDR3 protein is CASSVGDLGYGYTF. CDR3 in DNA: TGTGCCAGCAGTGTGGGGGACTTAGGCTATGGCTACACCTTC.

This clone has a handful of counts. The chain is built from TRBV6-5 and TRBJ2-7; D not certain. V was shortened by 6 bases and J by 4 bases, with 13 bases between the two germline ends. CDR3 length equals 13 residues. Germline CDR1 reads MNHEY; CDR2 reads SVGAGI. Here the CDR3 DNA reads TGTGCCAGCAGGAACGGGCAGGCATACGAGCAGTACTTC. This gives the protein CASRNGQAYEQYF.

The chain employs TRBV6-2 or TRBV6-3 and TRBJ2-5, with no clear D. The CDR3 has 11 amino acids. In germline, CDR1 is MNHEY, CDR2 SVGEGT. V shed 6 bases and J shed 7 bases, with 9 bases lying between them. DNA of the CDR3: TGTGCCAGCAGCCCCCACGGGACCCAGTACTTC. Translation gives CASSPHGTQYF.

Of note for this clone: The same CDR3 is also encoded by other DNA sequences in this sample. This sequence joins TRBV24-1 and TRBJ1-4, with TRBD1 identical over 7 bases. CDR1 KGHDR and CDR2 SFDVKD come from the germline V gene. The junction had 2 bases not matched to a gene; V was cut back by 3 bases and J by 2 bases. The CDR3 is 15 amino acids. The chain's CDR3 is CATSDAGQTNEKLFF. The CDR3 DNA follows: TGTGCCACCAGTGATGCGGGACAGACTAATGAAAAACTGTTTTTT.

The chain employs TRBV5-4 and TRBJ2-2; D unclear. The ends were cut back, 0 bases at V and 4 bases at J, with 13 bases in the middle. The CDR3 runs to 16 residues. Per the germline V gene, CDR1 is SGHNT and CDR2 is YYREEE (reference sequence). The CDR3 loop is CASSLEPGGRTGELFF. CDR3 coding DNA: TGTGCCAGCAGCTTGGAGCCGGGCGGCCGCACCGGGGAGCTGTTTTTT.

This clone was seen only a few times. The J gene is TRBJ1-5, the V gene TRBV4-1, with D uncertain. From germline, CDR1 is MGHRA and CDR2 YSYEKL. V was trimmed by 0 bases and J by 11 bases, leaving 11 bases between them. The CDR3 contains 13 residues. CDR3 loop: CASSQEDPEAQHF. For the CDR3, the DNA is TGCGCCAGCAGCCAAGAGGATCCGGAGGCCCAGCATTTT.

The CDR3 nucleotides are TGTGCCAGCAGCTTAAGTGAGGCCCTTGACGGGGAGCTGTTTTTT. Its translation: CASSLSEALDGELFF. The chain has TRBV7-3 and TRBJ2-2; D remains ambiguous. This CDR3 is built from 15 residues. The ends were cut back, 1 base at V and 7 bases at J, with 13 bases in the middle. Germline values: CDR1 SGHTA, CDR2 FQGTGA.

The chain is built from TRBV20-1 and TRBJ2-1; D gene unclear. The germline V gene has CDR1 DFQATT and CDR2 SNEGSKA (reference sequence). The CDR3 covers 8 residues. The CDR3 protein is CTGNEQFF. In DNA, the CDR3 is TGCACTGGGAATGAGCAGTTCTTC.

This clone was detected only once. The chain has TRBV9 and TRBJ1-3; D gene uncertain. The CDR3 contains 15 residues. The V gene lost 1 base and the J gene lost 0 bases, with 8 bases spanning the gap. Germline V lookup: CDR1 SGDLS, CDR2 YYNGEE. The CDR3 nucleotides read TGTGCCAGCAGCGTAACGCCAGACTCTGGAAACACCATATATTTT. It encodes CASSVTPDSGNTIYF.

J is TRBJ2-7 and V is TRBV6-6; D remains ambiguous. Trimming took off 2 bases at V and 2 bases at J, with 7 bases between the two ends. The CDR3 is 13 residues long. The germline V gene has CDR1 MNHNY and CDR2 SVGAGI (reference sequence). In nucleotides, the CDR3 is TGTGCCAGCAGTTACGCAGAGGCCTACGAGCAGTACTTC. Its protein is CASSYAEAYEQYF.

The DNA for the CDR3 is TGTGCCAGCGGGGGAGGAAAGTGGGGCCACGAGCAGTACTTC. Encoded protein: CASGGGKWGHEQYF. The chain is built from TRBV6-5 and TRBJ2-7; possible D gene TRBD2, 6 bases. Germline CDR1 is MNHEY and CDR2 is SVGAGI. The germline V and J ends were trimmed by 8 bases and 5 bases, with 19 bases remaining between them. The CDR3 covers 14 residues.

The chain carries TRBV28 and TRBJ1-2; D is possibly TRBD1 (6 bases). CDR3 length: 14 residues. Trimming removed 10 bases from V and 2 bases from J, with 17 bases in between. CDR1 is MDHEN, CDR2 SYDVKM, per germline. DNA of the CDR3: TGTGCCATCGACAGGACAGAGGCCAACTATGGCTACACCTTC. Amino acids: CAIDRTEANYGYTF.

The chain recombines TRBV27 with TRBJ1-6; D is unresolved. Trimming pared 2 bases from V and 10 bases from J, leaving 18 bases between. The CDR3 consists of 16 residues. Germline V gene sequence: CDR1 MNHEY, CDR2 SMNVEV (reference sequence). The CDR3 DNA reads as TGTGCCAGCAGTTTAGCCTCAACACTCCCCGAGTCACCCCTCCACTTT. Translating it yields CASSLASTLPESPLHF.

This chain uses TRBV25-1 with TRBJ2-3; D is undetermined. The germline V gene encodes CDR1 MGHDK and CDR2 SYGVNS. CDR3 length: 15 amino acids. Trimming pared 2 bases from V and 2 bases from J, leaving 11 bases between. In DNA form, the CDR3 reads TGTGCCAGCAGTGAAACAAACAGAAACACAGATACGCAGTATTTT. It yields the protein CASSETNRNTDTQYF.

This clone came up a few times. This chain joins TRBV5-1 and TRBJ1-1; no reliable D call. Germline values: CDR1 SGHRS, CDR2 YFSETQ. The CDR3 covers 15 residues. V dropped 0 bases and J dropped 2 bases, with 11 bases sitting between them. CDR3 DNA sequence: TGCGCCAGCAGCTTGGACGAGGGTATAAACACTGAAGCTTTCTTT. Its protein is CASSLDEGINTEAFF. Drawing the rest from reference TRBV5-1 and TRBJ1-1, the complete variable domain is KAGVTQTPRYLIKTRGQQVTLSCSPISGHRSVSWYQQTPGQGLQFLFEYFSETQRNKGNFPGRFSGRQFSNSRSEMNVSTLELGDSALYLCASSLDEGINTEAFFGQGTRLTVV.